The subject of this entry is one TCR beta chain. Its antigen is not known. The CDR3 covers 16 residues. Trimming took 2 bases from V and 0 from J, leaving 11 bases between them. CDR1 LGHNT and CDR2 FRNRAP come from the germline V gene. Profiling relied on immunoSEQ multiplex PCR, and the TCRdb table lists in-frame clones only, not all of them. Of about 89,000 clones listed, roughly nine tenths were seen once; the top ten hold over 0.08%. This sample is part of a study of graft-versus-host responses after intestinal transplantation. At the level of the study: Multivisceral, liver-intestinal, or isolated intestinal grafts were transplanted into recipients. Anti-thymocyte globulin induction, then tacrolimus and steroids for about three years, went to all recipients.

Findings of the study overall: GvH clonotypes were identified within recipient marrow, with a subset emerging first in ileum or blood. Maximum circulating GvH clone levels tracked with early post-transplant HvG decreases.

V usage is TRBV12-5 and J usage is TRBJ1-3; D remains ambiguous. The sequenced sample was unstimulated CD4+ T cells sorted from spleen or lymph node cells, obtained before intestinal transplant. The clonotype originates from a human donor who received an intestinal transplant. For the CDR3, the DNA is TGTGCTAGTGGTTTGTTCGGACTCCGCTCTGGAAACACCATATATTTT. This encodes CASGLFGLRSGNTIYF.